This T cell receptor (beta chain) was captured in a study of cytomegalovirus exposure and HLA in healthy donors. CDR3 length: 16 residues. J lost 4 bases, V lost 2 bases, and 11 bases had no gene match. Germline V CDR1 and CDR2: SEHNR, FQNEAQ (reference sequence). Primers included in the PCR were 60 Vbeta and 13 Jbeta primers. Assay used: immunoSEQ multiplex PCR; TCRdb lists only in-frame clones, some missing. Among 150,000 to 180,000 clones listed, around 81% were seen once. Findings and caveats of the study: Several of the most significant clusters appeared linked to common viral pathogens, based on a later analysis. Some TCR beta chains (164 of them) were listed as cytomegalovirus-associated.

Details on this clone: The antigen is undetermined.

The receptor's source is a woman aged 40 to 49 in good health and CMV-seropositive. The rearrangement joins TRBV7-9 to TRBJ2-7; 7 bases are a match to TRBD2. Specimen: PBMCs. The CDR3 DNA follows: TGTGCCAGCAGCTTATTCCCGGGAGGATTTGAATACGAGCAGTACTTC. Encoded protein: CASSLFPGGFEYEQYF.